Each of the 31 T cell receptor beta chains below was sequenced from the same sample in a study of cytomegalovirus exposure and HLA in healthy donors. Clones were sequenced by immunoSEQ multiplex PCR, and TCRdb holds only the in-frame ones, with some missing. The sample holds 260,000 or so clones, over 75% seen once. The sequencing input was PBMCs. These receptors were collected from a woman in her late teens or twenties in good health and CMV-seronegative.

This clone was counted a few times. The chain carries TRBV4-2 and TRBJ2-3; TRBD2 agrees at 11 bases. Germline CDR1 and CDR2: LGHNA and YNFKEQ. V gave up 4 bases and J gave up 6 bases; unmatched junction bases: 9. There are 16 residues in the CDR3. This CDR3 reads CASSPLTSGIRDTQYF. In DNA, the CDR3 is TGTGCCAGCAGCCCACTGACTAGCGGGATTCGGGATACGCAGTATTTT.

CDR3 DNA: TGTGCCAGCAGTGGGGGGACTTCCCAGCCCCAGCATTTT. Protein: CASSGGTSQPQHF. V usage is TRBV6-1 and J usage is TRBJ1-5; D is perhaps TRBD1 (5 bases). Per the germline V gene, CDR1 is MNHNS and CDR2 is SASEGT. This CDR3 is built from 13 residues. Trimming removed 4 bases from V and 7 bases from J, with 11 bases in between.

This sequence joins TRBV15 and TRBJ2-6; D is uncertain. The CDR3 covers 13 residues. Germline assignment: CDR1 LNHNV and CDR2 YYDKDF (reference sequence). V was shortened by 6 bases and J by 0 bases, with 3 bases between the two germline ends. CDR3 residues: CATRYSGANVLTF. The DNA for the CDR3 is TGTGCCACCAGATACTCTGGGGCCAACGTCCTGACTTTC.

This sequence joins TRBV30 and TRBJ1-2; D gene unclear. In germline, CDR1 is GTSNPN, CDR2 SVGIG (reference sequence). V lost 2 bases, J lost 4 bases, and 26 bases lay in between. This CDR3 is 18 amino acids long. For the CDR3, the DNA is TGTGCCTGGAGTAGTAATACTGAGATTGTGAGTAACCTCTATGGCTACACCTTC. Residues: CAWSSNTEIVSNLYGYTF.

The V call is TRBV2, the J call TRBJ2-1; tentatively, D is TRBD2 (6 bases). Between the trimmed V and J ends, which lost 6 bases and 4 bases, there was a span of 16 bases. CDR1 is SNHLY, CDR2 FYNNEI, per germline. The CDR3 has 15 residues. The CDR3 reads CASRWRDGPYNEQFF. The CDR3 DNA reads as TGTGCCAGCAGATGGCGGGACGGGCCGTACAATGAGCAGTTCTTC.

The genes are TRBV5-1 and TRBJ2-1; 12 bases align to TRBD2. Trimming at V came to 4 bases and at J to 7 bases, leaving 6 bases not matched to a gene. The germline CDR1 and CDR2 sequences are SGHRS and YFSETQ. The CDR3 contains 15 residues. CDR3 DNA: TGCGCCAGCAGCCCTGGACTAGCGGGACTGAATGAGCAGTTCTTC. This translates into CASSPGLAGLNEQFF.

The chain uses TRBV18 and TRBJ2-7; 8 bases align to TRBD1. CDR3 length equals 13 residues. In germline, CDR1 is KGHSH, CDR2 LQKENI. V was pared by 3 bases and J by 6 bases, with 4 bases of the junction left unmatched. CDR3 coding DNA: TGTGCCAGCTCACCCCAGACAGGGGTCGAGCAGTACTTC. Protein product: CASSPQTGVEQYF.

This chain connects TRBV2 to TRBJ1-5, with D possibly TRBD1 on 6 matching bases. The CDR3 extends over 14 amino acids. From germline, CDR1 is SNHLY and CDR2 FYNNEI. Trimming pared 4 bases from V and 5 bases from J, leaving 12 bases between. CDR3 sequence: CASSVRGGDQPQHF. The CDR3 DNA reads TGTGCCAGCAGTGTTAGGGGGGGAGATCAGCCCCAGCATTTT.

V usage is TRBV6-6 and J usage is TRBJ1-2; 8 bases line up with TRBD1. CDR3 size: 12 residues. J gave up 8 bases and V 7 bases, and 6 bases lay outside the gene matches. CDR1 is MNHNY and CDR2 is SVGAGI in the germline V gene (reference sequence). The CDR3 region is CASTRTGYGYTF. CDR3 sequence (DNA): TGTGCCAGCACCAGGACAGGGTACGGCTACACCTTC.

V gene TRBV6-5 combines with J gene TRBJ2-3, with 8 bases aligning to TRBD2. The germline V gene has CDR1 MNHEY and CDR2 SVGAGI. The CDR3 extends over 15 amino acids. The trim removed 5 bases at V and 2 bases at J, leaving 6 bases unmatched. In DNA form, the CDR3 reads TGTGCCAGCAGTCCCGGGGGGGAATACACAGATACGCAGTATTTT. Its translation: CASSPGGEYTDTQYF.

The chain uses TRBV7-6 and TRBJ2-2, with TRBD2 matching 11 bases. CDR3 length: 18 residues. CDR1 and CDR2 from the germline V gene are SGHVS and FNYEAQ. Trimming at V came to 1 base and at J to 4 bases, leaving 8 bases not matched to a gene. The CDR3 protein is CASSLGIAGGPGTGELFF. As DNA, the CDR3 is TGTGCCAGCAGCTTAGGGATAGCGGGAGGGCCGGGCACCGGGGAGCTGTTTTTT.

The rearrangement joins TRBV4-1 to TRBJ2-1; 12 bases fit TRBD2. Germline CDR1 and CDR2: MGHRA and YSYEKL. The CDR3 runs to 20 residues. The J segment lost 1 base and the V segment lost 0 bases, leaving 10 bases of the junction unmatched. The CDR3: CASSQDKLAGGPGSYNEQFF. CDR3 coding DNA: TGCGCCAGCAGCCAAGATAAGCTAGCGGGAGGGCCGGGGTCCTACAATGAGCAGTTCTTC.

The chain has TRBV4-1 and TRBJ2-5, with D unresolved. This CDR3 region has 14 residues. Germline lookup yields CDR1 MGHRA and CDR2 YSYEKL. V lost 1 base to trimming and J lost 1 base, with 7 bases between them. CDR3 DNA sequence: TGCGCCAGCAGCCAAGGAGCGCTCCAAGAGACCCAGTACTTC. It encodes CASSQGALQETQYF.

The J gene is TRBJ2-3, the V gene TRBV6-1; possible D gene TRBD2, 6 bases. Germline CDR1 reads MNHNS; CDR2 reads SASEGT. This CDR3 contains 15 residues. Trimming shortened V by 6 bases and J by 6 bases, and 19 bases separated the two germline ends. Here the CDR3 DNA reads TGTGCCAGCAGCGATCTGGAGGGTGGGGGGGATACGCAGTATTTT. Its translation is CASSDLEGGGDTQYF.

The gene calls are TRBV5-1 and TRBJ2-3; 13 bases are a match to TRBD2. Losses at the gene ends were 5 bases for V and 4 bases for J; bases not matched to a gene: 13. Germline V gives CDR1 SGHRS, CDR2 YFSETQ. The CDR3 loop spans 18 amino acids. The CDR3 region is CASSIRTSGSFVADTQYF. As DNA, the CDR3 is TGCGCCAGCAGTATCAGGACTAGCGGGAGCTTCGTAGCAGATACGCAGTATTTT. The variable domain in full, with the rest retrieved from reference TRBV5-1 and TRBJ2-3, is KAGVTQTPRYLIKTRGQQVTLSCSPISGHRSVSWYQQTPGQGLQFLFEYFSETQRNKGNFPGRFSGRQFSNSRSEMNVSTLELGDSALYLCASSIRTSGSFVADTQYFGPGTRLTVL.

This clone showed up just a few times. The V call is TRBV10-2, the J call TRBJ1-5; unclear D gene. V gave up 10 bases and J gave up 1 base, with 11 bases separating them. This CDR3 spans 13 amino acids. Germline CDR1 is WSHSY and CDR2 is SAAADI. The CDR3 protein is CAIEGPSNQPQHF. CDR3 sequence (DNA): TGCGCCATCGAGGGCCCCAGCAATCAGCCCCAGCATTTT.

This clone has a handful of counts. The rearrangement links TRBV10-3 to TRBJ1-6; D perhaps matches TRBD1 (5 bases). The CDR3 length is 14 residues. CDR1 and CDR2 from the germline V gene are ENHRY and SYGVKD. Trimming stripped 6 bases from V and 9 bases from J, with 15 bases between. Written as DNA, the CDR3 is TGTGCCATCAGCGGTGCAGGGTTACGTTCACCCCTCCACTTT. Amino acids: CAISGAGLRSPLHF.

In this sample, this clone turned up a few times. The chain couples TRBV28 to TRBJ1-2, with D tentatively TRBD1 (5 bases). V was trimmed by 2 bases and J by 6 bases, leaving 10 bases between them. The length of the CDR3 is 13 residues. The germline CDR1 and CDR2 sequences are MDHEN and SYDVKM. The CDR3 DNA is TGTGCCAGCAGTTTACGGCCAGGGAATGGCTACACCTTC. Translating it yields CASSLRPGNGYTF.

The chain joins TRBV5-6 to TRBJ2-7; the match to TRBD2 covers 11 bases. The germline V gene encodes CDR1 SGHDT and CDR2 YYEEEE. CDR3 length: 15 amino acids. V lost 2 bases to trimming and J lost 2 bases; unmatched junction nucleotides: 3. CDR3 nucleotides: TGTGCCAGCAGCTTCCTAGCGGGAGGCACCTACGAGCAGTACTTC. Encoded protein: CASSFLAGGTYEQYF.

The rearrangement links TRBV29-1 to TRBJ2-1; 8 bases match TRBD2. Per the germline V gene, CDR1 is SQVTM and CDR2 is ANQGSEA. The CDR3 covers 13 residues. The trim removed 4 bases at V and 6 bases at J, leaving 5 bases unmatched. The CDR3 coding sequence is TGCAGCGTTGGTCCCAGCGGGGGCAATGAGCAGTTCTTC. Its protein product is CSVGPSGGNEQFF.

The chain has TRBV20-1 and TRBJ1-1; D is unresolved. The CDR3 contains 10 residues. Between the trimmed V and J ends, which lost 3 bases and 8 bases, there was a span of 7 bases. From germline, CDR1 is DFQATT and CDR2 SNEGSKA (reference sequence). The CDR3 protein is CSASRREAFF. CDR3 DNA sequence: TGCAGTGCTAGTCGCCGGGAAGCTTTCTTT.

The rearrangement uses TRBV10-2 and TRBJ2-7; 7 positions agree with TRBD1. The germline CDR1 and CDR2 sequences are WSHSY and SAAADI. After removal of 2 bases from V and 9 bases from J, the junction contained 7 bases not matched to a gene. The CDR3 consists of 13 residues. This chain's CDR3 is CASSEGNRGPQYF. CDR3 bases: TGCGCCAGCAGTGAGGGGAACAGGGGACCGCAGTACTTC.

CDR3 sequence: CASSAYSTNEKLFF. The DNA of the CDR3 is TGTGCCAGCAGCGCCTATTCAACTAATGAAAAACTGTTTTTT. This chain links TRBV6-5 with TRBJ1-4; D remains unclear. The CDR3 length is 14 residues. Trimming pared 6 bases from V and 0 bases from J, leaving 8 bases between. The germline V gene has CDR1 MNHEY and CDR2 SVGAGI.

This chain joins TRBV6-5 and TRBJ2-1; 7 nucleotides align to TRBD2. After removal of 5 bases from V and 7 bases from J, the junction contained 8 bases not matched to a gene. The CDR3 spans 14 residues. Germline V gene lookup returns CDR1 MNHEY and CDR2 SVGAGI. The CDR3 protein is CASSQGLISNEQFF. CDR3 sequence (DNA): TGTGCCAGCAGTCAGGGACTAATTAGTAATGAGCAGTTCTTC.

The V gene is TRBV15, the J gene TRBJ2-7, with D uncertain. V lost 9 bases and J lost 0, with 9 bases in between. From germline, CDR1 is LNHNV and CDR2 YYDKDF (reference sequence). The CDR3 contains 12 residues. CDR3 region: CATGRSSYEQYF. In nucleotides, the CDR3 is TGTGCCACTGGAAGGAGCTCCTACGAGCAGTACTTC.

The chain employs TRBV11-2 and TRBJ2-7; perhaps TRBD2 as D (5 bases). The germline V gene has CDR1 SGHAT and CDR2 FQNNGV. Between the trimmed V and J ends, which lost 4 bases and 3 bases, there was a span of 13 bases. The CDR3 is made up of 14 amino acids. In DNA, the CDR3 is TGTGCCAGCAGCTCCATGCGCGGGCTCTACGAGCAGTACTTC. Translation: CASSSMRGLYEQYF. Supplemented by reference TRBV11-2 and TRBJ2-7, the full variable domain reads EAGVAQSPRYKIIEKRQSVAFWCNPISGHATLYWYQQILGQGPKLLIQFQNNGVVDDSQLPKDRFSAERLKGVDSTLKIQPAKLEDSAVYLCASSSMRGLYEQYFGPGTRLTVT.

The chain employs TRBV7-2 and TRBJ2-1, with 14 bases identical to TRBD2. CDR1 is SGHTA and CDR2 is FQGNSA in the germline V gene. The CDR3 has 17 amino acids. Unmatched junction bases numbered 9, after V lost 3 bases and J lost 8 bases. CDR3 DNA sequence: TGTGCCAGCAGCTTGAGAGAGACTAGCGGGAGGGCCTATGAGCAGTTCTTC. It specifies CASSLRETSGRAYEQFF.

This rearrangement joins TRBV10-3 to TRBJ2-7; TRBD1 matches 7 bases. V lost 8 bases and J lost 6; bases outside the gene matches: 7. In germline, CDR1 is ENHRY, CDR2 SYGVKD. This CDR3 has 12 residues. Here the CDR3 DNA reads TGTGCCATCGGAGGACAGGACCTCGAGCAGTACTTC. The encoded protein is CAIGGQDLEQYF.

This chain uses TRBV4-3 with TRBJ2-5; no firm D call. The CDR3 has 13 residues. Between the trimmed V and J ends, which lost 1 base and 5 bases, there was a span of 8 bases. CDR1 and CDR2 from the germline V gene are LGHNA and YSLEER. The CDR3 region is CASSQVVSETQYF. The DNA of the CDR3 is TGCGCCAGCAGCCAAGTCGTCTCGGAGACCCAGTACTTC.

The chain is built from TRBV7-2 and TRBJ1-5; weak D call: TRBD1 (5 bases). The CDR3 spans 12 residues. The germline gives CDR1 SGHTA, CDR2 FQGNSA. Trimming removed 5 bases from V and 3 bases from J, with 5 bases in between. CDR3 protein: CASSGHNQPQHF. CDR3 DNA: TGTGCCAGCAGCGGACACAATCAGCCCCAGCATTTT.

The chain links TRBV7-2 to TRBJ1-2; D is possibly TRBD1 (6 bases). V lost 5 bases and J lost 8, with 9 bases in between. The CDR3 contains 11 residues. The V gene's germline CDR1 is SGHTA and CDR2 FQGNSA. The chain's CDR3 is CASSLRGGYTF. CDR3 in DNA: TGTGCCAGCAGCCTAAGGGGGGGCTACACCTTC.